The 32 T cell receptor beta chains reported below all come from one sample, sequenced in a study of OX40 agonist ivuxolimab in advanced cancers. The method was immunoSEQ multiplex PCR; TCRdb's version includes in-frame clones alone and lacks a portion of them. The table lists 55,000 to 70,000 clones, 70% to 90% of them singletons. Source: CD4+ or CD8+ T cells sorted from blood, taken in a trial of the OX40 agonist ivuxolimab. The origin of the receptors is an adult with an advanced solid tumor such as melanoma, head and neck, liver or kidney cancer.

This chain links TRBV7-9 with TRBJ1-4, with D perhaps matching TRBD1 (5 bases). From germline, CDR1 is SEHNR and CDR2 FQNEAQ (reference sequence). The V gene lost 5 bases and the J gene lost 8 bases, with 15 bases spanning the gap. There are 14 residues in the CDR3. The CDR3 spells CASSPGRLDEKLFF. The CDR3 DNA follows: TGTGCCAGCAGCCCGGGACGGCTTGACGAAAAACTGTTTTTT.

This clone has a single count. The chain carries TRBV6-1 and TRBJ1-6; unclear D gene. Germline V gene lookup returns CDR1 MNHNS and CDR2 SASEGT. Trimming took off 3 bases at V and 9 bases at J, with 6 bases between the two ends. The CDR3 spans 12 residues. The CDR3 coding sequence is TGTGCCAGCAGTGAGAGGGTTTCACCCCTCCACTTT. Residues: CASSERVSPLHF.

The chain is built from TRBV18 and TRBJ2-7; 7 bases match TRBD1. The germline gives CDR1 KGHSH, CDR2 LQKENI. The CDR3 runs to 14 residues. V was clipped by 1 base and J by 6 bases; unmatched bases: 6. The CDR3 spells CASSPQRQGPEQYF. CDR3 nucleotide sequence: TGTGCCAGCTCACCACAGAGACAGGGACCCGAGCAGTACTTC.

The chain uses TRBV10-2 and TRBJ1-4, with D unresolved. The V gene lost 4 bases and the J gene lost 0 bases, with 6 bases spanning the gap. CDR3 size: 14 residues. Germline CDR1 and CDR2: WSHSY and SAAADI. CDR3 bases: TGCGCCAGCAGTGGGCCTTCAACTAATGAAAAACTGTTTTTT. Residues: CASSGPSTNEKLFF.

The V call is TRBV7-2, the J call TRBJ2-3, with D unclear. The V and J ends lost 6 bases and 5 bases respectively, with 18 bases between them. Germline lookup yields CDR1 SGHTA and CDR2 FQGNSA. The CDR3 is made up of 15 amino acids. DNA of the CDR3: TGTGCCAGCAGAGGGAACGCCGAAACAAAAGATACGCAGTATTTT. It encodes CASRGNAETKDTQYF.

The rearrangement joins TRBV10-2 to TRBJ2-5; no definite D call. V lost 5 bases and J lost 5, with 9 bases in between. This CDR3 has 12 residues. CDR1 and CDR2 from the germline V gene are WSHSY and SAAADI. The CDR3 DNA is TGCGCCAGCAGTAGGCAGATGGAGACCCAGTACTTC. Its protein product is CASSRQMETQYF.

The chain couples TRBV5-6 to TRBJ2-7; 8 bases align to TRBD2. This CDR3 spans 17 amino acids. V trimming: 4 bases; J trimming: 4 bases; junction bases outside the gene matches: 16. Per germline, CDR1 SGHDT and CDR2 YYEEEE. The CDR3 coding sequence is TGTGCCAGCAGCACCGCTAGCGGGTGGGACCCATCTTACGAGCAGTACTTC. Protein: CASSTASGWDPSYEQYF.

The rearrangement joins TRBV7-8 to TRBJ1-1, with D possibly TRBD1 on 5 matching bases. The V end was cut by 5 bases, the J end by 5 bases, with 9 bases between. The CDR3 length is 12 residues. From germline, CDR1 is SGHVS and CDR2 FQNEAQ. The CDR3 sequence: CASSRQLTEAFF. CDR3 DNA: TGTGCCAGCAGCCGACAGTTAACTGAAGCTTTCTTT.

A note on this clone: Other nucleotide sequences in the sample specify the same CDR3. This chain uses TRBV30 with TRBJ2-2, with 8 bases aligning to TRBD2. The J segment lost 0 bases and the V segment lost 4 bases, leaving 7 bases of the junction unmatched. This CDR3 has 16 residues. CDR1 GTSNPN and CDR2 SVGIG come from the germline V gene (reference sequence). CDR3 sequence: CAWTYLTSANTGELFF. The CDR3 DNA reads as TGTGCCTGGACTTACTTGACTAGCGCGAACACCGGGGAGCTGTTTTTT.

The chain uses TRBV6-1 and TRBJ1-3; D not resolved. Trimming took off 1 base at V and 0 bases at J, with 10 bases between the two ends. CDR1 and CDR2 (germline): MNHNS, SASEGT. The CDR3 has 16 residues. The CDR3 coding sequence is TGTGCCAGCAGTGAAGTTATAGGCGGCTCTGGAAACACCATATATTTT. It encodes CASSEVIGGSGNTIYF.

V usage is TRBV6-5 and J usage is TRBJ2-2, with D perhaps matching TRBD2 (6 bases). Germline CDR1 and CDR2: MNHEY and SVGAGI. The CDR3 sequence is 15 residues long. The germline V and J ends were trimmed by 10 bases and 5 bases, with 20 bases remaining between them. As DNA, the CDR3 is TGTGCCACTTCAATCGGCGGGGCCGCGACCGGGGAGCTGTTTTTT. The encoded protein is CATSIGGAATGELFF.

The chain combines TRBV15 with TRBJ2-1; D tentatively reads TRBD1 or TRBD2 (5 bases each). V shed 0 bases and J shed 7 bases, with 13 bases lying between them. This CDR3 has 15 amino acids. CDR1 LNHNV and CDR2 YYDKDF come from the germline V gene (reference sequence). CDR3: CATSRDPLDRNEQFF. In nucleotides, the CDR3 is TGTGCCACCAGCAGAGATCCACTAGACAGAAATGAGCAGTTCTTC.

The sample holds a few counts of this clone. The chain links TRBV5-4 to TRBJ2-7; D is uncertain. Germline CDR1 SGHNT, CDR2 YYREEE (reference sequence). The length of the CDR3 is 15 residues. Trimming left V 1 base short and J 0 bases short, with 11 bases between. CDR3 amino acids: CASSLKGLSSYEQYF. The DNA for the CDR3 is TGTGCCAGCAGCTTGAAAGGGCTCAGCTCCTACGAGCAGTACTTC.

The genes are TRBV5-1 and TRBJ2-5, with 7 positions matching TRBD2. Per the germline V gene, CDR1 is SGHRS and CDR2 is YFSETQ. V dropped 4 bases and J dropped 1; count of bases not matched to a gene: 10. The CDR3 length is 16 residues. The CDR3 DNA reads TGCGCCAGCAGCCCGACTAGCTGGGGAACCCAAGAGACCCAGTACTTC. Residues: CASSPTSWGTQETQYF.

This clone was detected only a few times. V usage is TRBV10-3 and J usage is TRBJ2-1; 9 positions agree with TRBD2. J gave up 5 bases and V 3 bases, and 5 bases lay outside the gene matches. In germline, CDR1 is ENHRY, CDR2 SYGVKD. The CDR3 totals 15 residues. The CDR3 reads CAISDTTSGNNEQFF. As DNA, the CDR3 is TGTGCCATCAGTGATACGACTAGCGGCAACAATGAGCAGTTCTTC.

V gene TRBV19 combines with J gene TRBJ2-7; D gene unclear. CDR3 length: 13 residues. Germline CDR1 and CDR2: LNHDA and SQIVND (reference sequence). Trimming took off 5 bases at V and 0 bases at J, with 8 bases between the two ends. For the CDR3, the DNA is TGTGCCAGTAGTCATCCAAGCTCCTACGAGCAGTACTTC. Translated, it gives CASSHPSSYEQYF.

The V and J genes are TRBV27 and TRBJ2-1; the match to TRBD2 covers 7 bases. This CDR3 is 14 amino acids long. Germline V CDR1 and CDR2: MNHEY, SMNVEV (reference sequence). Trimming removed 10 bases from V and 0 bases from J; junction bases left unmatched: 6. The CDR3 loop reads CATGGPSSYNEQFF. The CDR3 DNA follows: TGTGCCACGGGAGGACCGAGCTCCTACAATGAGCAGTTCTTC.

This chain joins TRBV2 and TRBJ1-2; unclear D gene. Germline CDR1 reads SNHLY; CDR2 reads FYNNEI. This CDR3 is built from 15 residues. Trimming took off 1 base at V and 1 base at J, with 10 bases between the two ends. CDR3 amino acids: CASSEDPILNYGYTF. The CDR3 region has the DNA TGTGCCAGCAGTGAAGACCCGATACTTAACTATGGCTACACCTTC.

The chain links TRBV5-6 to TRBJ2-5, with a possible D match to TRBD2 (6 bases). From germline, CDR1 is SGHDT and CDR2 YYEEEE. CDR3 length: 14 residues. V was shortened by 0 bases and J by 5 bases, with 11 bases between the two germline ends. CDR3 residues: CASSLGGRPETQYF. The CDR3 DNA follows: TGTGCCAGCAGCTTGGGAGGGAGGCCGGAGACCCAGTACTTC.

The CDR3, as DNA: TGTGCCAGCAGTCCAGAAAATTCACCCCTCCACTTT. Amino acids: CASSPENSPLHF. The chain is built from TRBV28 and TRBJ1-6; D is ambiguous. The V and J ends lost 5 bases and 7 bases respectively, with 6 bases between them. Germline CDR1 MDHEN, CDR2 SYDVKM. CDR3 size: 12 residues. Full variable domain (missing parts from reference TRBV28 and TRBJ1-6): DVKVTQSSRYLVKRTGEKVFLECVQDMDHENMFWYRQDPGLGLRLIYFSYDVKMKEKGDIPEGYSVSREKKERFSLILESASTNQTSMYLCASSPENSPLHFGNGTRLTVT.

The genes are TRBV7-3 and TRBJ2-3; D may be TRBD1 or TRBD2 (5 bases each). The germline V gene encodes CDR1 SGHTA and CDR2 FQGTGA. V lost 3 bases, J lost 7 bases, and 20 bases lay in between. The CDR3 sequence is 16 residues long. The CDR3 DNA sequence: TGTGCCAGCAGCTTGGCCGGGACCCTCTCCCTAAATACGCAGTATTTT. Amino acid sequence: CASSLAGTLSLNTQYF. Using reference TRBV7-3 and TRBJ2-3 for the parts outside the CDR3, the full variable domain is GAGVSQTPSNKVTEKGKYVELRCDPISGHTALYWYRQSLGQGPEFLIYFQGTGAADDSGLPNDRFFAVRPEGSVSTLKIQRTERGDSAVYLCASSLAGTLSLNTQYFGPGTRLTVL.

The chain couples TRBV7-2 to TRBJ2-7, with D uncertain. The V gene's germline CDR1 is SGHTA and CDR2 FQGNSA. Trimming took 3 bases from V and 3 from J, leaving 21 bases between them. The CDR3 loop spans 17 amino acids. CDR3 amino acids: CASSFFSDTQRYYEQYF. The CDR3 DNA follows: TGTGCCAGCAGCTTTTTTTCCGATACGCAGAGGTACTACGAGCAGTACTTC. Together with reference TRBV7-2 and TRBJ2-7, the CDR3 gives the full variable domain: GAGVSQSPSNKVTEKGKDVELRCDPISGHTALYWYRQSLGQGLEFLIYFQGNSAPDKSGLPSDRFSAERTGGSVSTLTIQRTQQEDSAVYLCASSFFSDTQRYYEQYFGPGTRLTVT.

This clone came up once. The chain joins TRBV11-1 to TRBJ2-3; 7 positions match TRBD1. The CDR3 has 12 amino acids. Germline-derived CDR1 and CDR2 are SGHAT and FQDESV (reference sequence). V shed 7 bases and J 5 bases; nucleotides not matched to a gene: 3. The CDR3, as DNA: TGTGCCAGCAACCACAGGGGAGATACGCAGTATTTT. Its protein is CASNHRGDTQYF.

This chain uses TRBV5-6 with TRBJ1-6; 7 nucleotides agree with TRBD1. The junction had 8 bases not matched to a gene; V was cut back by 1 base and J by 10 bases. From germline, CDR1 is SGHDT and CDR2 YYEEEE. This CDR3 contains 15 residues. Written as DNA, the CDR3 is TGTGCCAGCAGCTTGTATAAGGGGGCTCGATCACCCCTCCACTTT. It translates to CASSLYKGARSPLHF.

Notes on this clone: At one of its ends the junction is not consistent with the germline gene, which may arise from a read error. The CDR3 loop reads CASSFSSGGTDTQYF. CDR3 DNA: TGTGCTAGCAGCTTCTCTAGCGGAGGCACAGATACGCAGTATTTT. The V call is TRBV7-7, the J call TRBJ2-3; TRBD2 agrees at 7 bases. This CDR3 has 15 amino acids. The germline V gene has CDR1 SSHAT and CDR2 FNYEAQ (reference sequence). The complete variable domain, with remaining parts taken from reference TRBV7-7 and TRBJ2-3, reads GAGVSQSPRYKVTKRGQDVTLRCDPISSHATLYWYQQALGQGPEFLTYFNYEAQPDKSGLPSDRFSAERPEGSISTLTIQRTEQRDSAMYRCASSFSSGGTDTQYFGPGTRLTVL.

CDR3 coding DNA: TGTGCCAGCAGGACGGACGGAGGCGCAATCCTAAACATTCAGTACTTC. This gives the protein CASRTDGGAILNIQYF. The chain carries TRBV2 and TRBJ2-4; D might be TRBD2 (5 bases). V was shortened by 6 bases and J by 6 bases, with 21 bases between the two germline ends. The CDR3 is 16 amino acids. Germline lookup yields CDR1 SNHLY and CDR2 FYNNEI.

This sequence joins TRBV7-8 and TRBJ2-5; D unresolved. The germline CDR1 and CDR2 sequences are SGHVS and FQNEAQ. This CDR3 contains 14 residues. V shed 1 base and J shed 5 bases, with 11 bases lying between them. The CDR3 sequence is CASSLVGAAETQYF. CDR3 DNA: TGTGCCAGCAGCTTAGTAGGAGCTGCTGAGACCCAGTACTTC.

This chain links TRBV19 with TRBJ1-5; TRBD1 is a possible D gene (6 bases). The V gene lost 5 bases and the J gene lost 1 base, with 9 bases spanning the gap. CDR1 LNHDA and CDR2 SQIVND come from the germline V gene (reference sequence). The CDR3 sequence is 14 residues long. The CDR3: CASSLGQSNQPQHF. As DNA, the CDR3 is TGTGCCAGTAGTCTAGGACAGAGCAATCAGCCCCAGCATTTT.

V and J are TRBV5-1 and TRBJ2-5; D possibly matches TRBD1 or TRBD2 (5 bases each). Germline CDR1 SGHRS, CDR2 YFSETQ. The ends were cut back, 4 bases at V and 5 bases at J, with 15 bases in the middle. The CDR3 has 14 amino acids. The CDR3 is CASSLGDRGETQYF. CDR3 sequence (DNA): TGCGCCAGCAGCCTAGGTGACAGAGGGGAGACCCAGTACTTC.

In DNA form, the CDR3 reads TGTGCCAGCAGTTATGATACTGGAAACACCATATATTTT. It specifies CASSYDTGNTIYF. The gene calls are TRBV6-5 and TRBJ1-3; D is ambiguous. The CDR3 extends over 13 amino acids. Trimming removed 3 bases at V and 2 bases at J, with 5 bases between. The germline V gene has CDR1 MNHEY and CDR2 SVGAGI.

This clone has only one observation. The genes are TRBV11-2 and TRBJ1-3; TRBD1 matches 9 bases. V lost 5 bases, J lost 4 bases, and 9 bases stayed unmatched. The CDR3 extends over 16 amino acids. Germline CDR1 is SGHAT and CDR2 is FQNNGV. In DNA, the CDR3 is TGTGCCAGCAGCCGCAACACAGGGGGCGAGGGAAACACCATATATTTT. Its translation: CASSRNTGGEGNTIYF. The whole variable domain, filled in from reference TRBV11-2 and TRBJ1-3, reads EAGVAQSPRYKIIEKRQSVAFWCNPISGHATLYWYQQILGQGPKLLIQFQNNGVVDDSQLPKDRFSAERLKGVDSTLKIQPAKLEDSAVYLCASSRNTGGEGNTIYFGEGSWLTVV.

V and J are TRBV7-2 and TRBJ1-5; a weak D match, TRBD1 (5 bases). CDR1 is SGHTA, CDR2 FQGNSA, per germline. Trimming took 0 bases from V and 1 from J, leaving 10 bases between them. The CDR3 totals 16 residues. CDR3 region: CASSLAAGLSNQPQHF. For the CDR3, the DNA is TGTGCCAGCAGCTTAGCGGCAGGGTTGAGCAATCAGCCCCAGCATTTT. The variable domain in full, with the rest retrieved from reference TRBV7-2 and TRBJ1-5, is GAGVSQSPSNKVTEKGKDVELRCDPISGHTALYWYRQSLGQGLEFLIYFQGNSAPDKSGLPSDRFSAERTGGSVSTLTIQRTQQEDSAVYLCASSLAAGLSNQPQHFGDGTRLSIL.